This T cell receptor beta chain was documented in a study of early T cells in non-severe SARS-CoV-2 infection. Study details: Whole-blood bulk RNA, unsorted, was sequenced, and chains were unpaired.

The library protocol tagged individual cDNA molecules with unique molecular identifiers. TCRdb fed the 5' RACE reads into MiXCR, producing one record per CDR3 protein. The data contain about 30,000 distinct CDR3 sequences, around 5.1% of them singletons. Trimming removed 4 bases at V and 4 bases at J, with 9 bases between. CDR3 length: 12 residues. Per germline, CDR1 SGHDT and CDR2 YYEEEE. The origin of this receptor is an adult who was a healthcare worker with PCR-confirmed SARS-CoV-2 infection or an uninfected control (not recorded which). The sequenced sample was whole blood. The genes are TRBV5-6 and TRBJ2-7, with D possibly matching TRBD1 (5 bases). DNA for the CDR3: TGTGCCAGCAGCCCCCAGGGATACGAGCAGTACTTC. It encodes CASSPQGYEQYF.